Here is one T cell receptor beta chain with its context. With a much larger clone just one base away, this may be a read error. The data were taken from a study of Graves' ophthalmopathy and Graves' hyperthyroidism. The CDR3 has 15 residues. Germline CDR1 is SSHAT and CDR2 is FNYEAQ (reference sequence). The ends were cut back, 2 bases at V and 4 bases at J, with 14 bases in the middle. Exclusion covered patients with other autoimmune diseases or uncontrolled infections (as well as pregnancy or lactation). Investigators amplified TCR beta CDR3 regions from RNA transcripts. HTBI primers were used in a first-round RT-PCR, which preceded a second-round multiplex PCR. A single record per CDR3 protein comes from TCRdb applying MiXCR to the multiplex PCR reads. The profile shows 900,000 to 1,200,000 distinct CDR3 sequences, around a third of them singletons.

The specimen was peripheral blood or thyroid tissue (not recorded which). This TCR came from an adult man with Graves' hyperthyroidism. The rearrangement joins TRBV7-7 to TRBJ2-5; either TRBD1 or TRBD2 may supply D (5 bases each). CDR3 region: CASSLYRRRGETQYF. The CDR3 nucleotides read TGTGCCAGCAGCTTATACAGGAGGCGCGGAGAGACCCAGTACTTC.